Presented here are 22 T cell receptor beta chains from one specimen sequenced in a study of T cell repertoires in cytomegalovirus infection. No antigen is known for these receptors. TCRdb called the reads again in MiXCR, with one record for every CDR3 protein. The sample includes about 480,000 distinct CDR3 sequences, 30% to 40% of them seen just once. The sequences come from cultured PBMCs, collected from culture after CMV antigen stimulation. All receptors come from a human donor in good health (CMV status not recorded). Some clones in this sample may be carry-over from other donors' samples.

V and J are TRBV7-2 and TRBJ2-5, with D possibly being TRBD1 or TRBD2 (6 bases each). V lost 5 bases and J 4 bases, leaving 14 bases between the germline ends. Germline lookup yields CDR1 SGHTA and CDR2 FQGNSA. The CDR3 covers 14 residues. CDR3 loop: CASSPQGGLETQYF. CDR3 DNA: TGTGCCAGCAGCCCCCAAGGGGGGCTAGAGACCCAGTACTTC.

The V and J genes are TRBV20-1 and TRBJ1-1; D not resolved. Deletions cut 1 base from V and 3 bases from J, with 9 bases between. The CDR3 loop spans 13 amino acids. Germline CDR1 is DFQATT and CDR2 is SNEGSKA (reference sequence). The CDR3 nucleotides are TGCAGTGCTAGAGCAACAGCGGACACTGAAGCTTTCTTT. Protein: CSARATADTEAFF.

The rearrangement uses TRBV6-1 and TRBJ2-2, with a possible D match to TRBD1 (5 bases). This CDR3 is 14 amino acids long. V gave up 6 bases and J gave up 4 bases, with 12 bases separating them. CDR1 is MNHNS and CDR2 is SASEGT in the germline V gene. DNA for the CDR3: TGTGCCAGCAGGTCACAGGTATCCACCGGGGAGCTGTTTTTT. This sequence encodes CASRSQVSTGELFF.

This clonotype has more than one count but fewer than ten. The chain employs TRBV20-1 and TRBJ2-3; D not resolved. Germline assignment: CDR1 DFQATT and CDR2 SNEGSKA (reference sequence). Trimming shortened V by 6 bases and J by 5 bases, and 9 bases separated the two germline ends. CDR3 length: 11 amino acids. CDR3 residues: CSAPSLDTQYF. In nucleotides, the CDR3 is TGCAGTGCGCCTAGTTTAGATACGCAGTATTTT.

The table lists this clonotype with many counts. The CDR3 nucleotides read TGTGCCAGCAGCTTTCAAGTCGGCGGGAGCTCCTACGAGCAGTACTTC. This gives the protein CASSFQVGGSSYEQYF. The rearrangement uses TRBV7-2 and TRBJ2-7; TRBD2 agrees at 7 bases. With V trimmed by 3 bases and J by 0 bases, 8 bases remained unmatched. Per germline, CDR1 SGHTA and CDR2 FQGNSA. The CDR3 is 16 residues long.

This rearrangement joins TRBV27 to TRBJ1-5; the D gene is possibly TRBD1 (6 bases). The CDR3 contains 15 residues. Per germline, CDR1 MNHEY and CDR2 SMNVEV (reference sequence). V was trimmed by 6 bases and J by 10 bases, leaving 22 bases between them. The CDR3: CASRPLGAGNLPQHF. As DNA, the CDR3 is TGTGCCAGCAGACCCCTGGGGGCGGGGAACCTCCCCCAGCATTTT.

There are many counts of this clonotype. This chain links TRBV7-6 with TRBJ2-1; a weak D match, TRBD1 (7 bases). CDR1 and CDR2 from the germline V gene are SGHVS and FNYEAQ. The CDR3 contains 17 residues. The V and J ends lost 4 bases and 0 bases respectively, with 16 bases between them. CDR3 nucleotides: TGTGCCAGCAGCTCCTCAGGGGGGCAGAGCTCCTACAATGAGCAGTTCTTC. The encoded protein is CASSSSGGQSSYNEQFF.

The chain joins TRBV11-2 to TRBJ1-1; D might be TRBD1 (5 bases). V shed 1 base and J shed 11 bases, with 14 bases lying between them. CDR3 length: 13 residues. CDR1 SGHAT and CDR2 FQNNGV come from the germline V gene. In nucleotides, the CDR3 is TGTGCCAGCAGCTTAGCCGGGACTCCGGTTGCTTTCTTT. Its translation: CASSLAGTPVAFF.

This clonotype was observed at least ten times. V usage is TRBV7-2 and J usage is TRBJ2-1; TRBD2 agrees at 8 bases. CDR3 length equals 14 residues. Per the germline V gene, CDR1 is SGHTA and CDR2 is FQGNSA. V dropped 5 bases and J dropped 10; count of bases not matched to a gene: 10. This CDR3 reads CASSPLSREGEQFF. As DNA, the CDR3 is TGTGCCAGCAGCCCTCTAAGCCGGGAGGGGGAGCAGTTCTTC.

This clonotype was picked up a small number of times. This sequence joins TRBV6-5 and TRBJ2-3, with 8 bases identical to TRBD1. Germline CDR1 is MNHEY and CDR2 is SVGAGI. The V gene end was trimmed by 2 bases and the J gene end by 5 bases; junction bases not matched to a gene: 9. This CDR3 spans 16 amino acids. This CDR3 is CASSYGSRGLGDTQYF. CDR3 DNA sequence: TGTGCCAGCAGTTACGGGTCCAGGGGGCTGGGAGATACGCAGTATTTT.

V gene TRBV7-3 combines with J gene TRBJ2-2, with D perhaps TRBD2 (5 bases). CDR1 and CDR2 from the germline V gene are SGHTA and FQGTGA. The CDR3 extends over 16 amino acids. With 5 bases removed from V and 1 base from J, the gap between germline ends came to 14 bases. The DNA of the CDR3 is TGTGCCAGCAGCCCGGAGGCCTTAATGAACACCGGGGAGCTGTTTTTT. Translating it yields CASSPEALMNTGELFF.

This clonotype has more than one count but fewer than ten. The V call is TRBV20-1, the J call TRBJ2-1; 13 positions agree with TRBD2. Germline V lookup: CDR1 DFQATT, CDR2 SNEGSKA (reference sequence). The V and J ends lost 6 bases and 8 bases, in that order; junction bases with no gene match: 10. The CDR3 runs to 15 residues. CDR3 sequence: CSALPRTSGSDEQFF. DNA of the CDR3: TGCAGTGCCCTCCCTAGGACTAGCGGGAGTGATGAGCAGTTCTTC.

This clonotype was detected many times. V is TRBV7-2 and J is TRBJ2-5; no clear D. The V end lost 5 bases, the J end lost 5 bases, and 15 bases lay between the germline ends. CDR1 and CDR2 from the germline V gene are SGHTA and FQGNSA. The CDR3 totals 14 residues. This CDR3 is CASSPIAHRETQYF. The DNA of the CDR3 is TGTGCCAGCAGCCCAATCGCGCACCGGGAGACCCAGTACTTC.

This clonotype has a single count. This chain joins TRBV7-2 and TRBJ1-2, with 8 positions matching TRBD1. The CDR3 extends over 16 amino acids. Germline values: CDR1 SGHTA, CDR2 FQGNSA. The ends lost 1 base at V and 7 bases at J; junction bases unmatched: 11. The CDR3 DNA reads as TGTGCCAGCAGCTTAGAATTCGAGACAGGGGTCCGTGGCTACACCTTC. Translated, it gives CASSLEFETGVRGYTF.

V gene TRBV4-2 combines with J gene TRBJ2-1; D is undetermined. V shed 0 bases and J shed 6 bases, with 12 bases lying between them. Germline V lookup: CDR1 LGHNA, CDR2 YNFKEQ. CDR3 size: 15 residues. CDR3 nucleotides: TGTGCCAGCAGCCAAGACGGGTTAGTTCGCAATGAGCAGTTCTTC. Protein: CASSQDGLVRNEQFF.

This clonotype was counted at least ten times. In DNA form, the CDR3 reads TGTGCCAGCAGCCTCCCTCGGCTAGCCAAGAACACCGGGGAGCTGTTTTTT. Its translation: CASSLPRLAKNTGELFF. The chain couples TRBV7-4 to TRBJ2-2; D is perhaps TRBD2 (5 bases). The CDR3 is 17 residues long. V was pared by 5 bases and J by 1 base, with 17 bases between. Germline V lookup: CDR1 SGHVT, CDR2 SQSDAQ.

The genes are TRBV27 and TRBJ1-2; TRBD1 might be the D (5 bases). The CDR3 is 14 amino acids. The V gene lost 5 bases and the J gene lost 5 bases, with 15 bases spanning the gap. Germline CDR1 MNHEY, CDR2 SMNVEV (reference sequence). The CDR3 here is CASSPQTGDYGYTF. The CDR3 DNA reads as TGTGCCAGCAGTCCTCAGACGGGGGATTATGGCTACACCTTC.

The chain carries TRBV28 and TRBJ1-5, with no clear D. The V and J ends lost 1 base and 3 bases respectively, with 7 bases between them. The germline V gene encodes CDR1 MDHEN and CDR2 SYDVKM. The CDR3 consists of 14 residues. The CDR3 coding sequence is TGTGCCAGCAGTTTATCCCGGGTCAATCAGCCCCAGCATTTT. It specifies CASSLSRVNQPQHF.

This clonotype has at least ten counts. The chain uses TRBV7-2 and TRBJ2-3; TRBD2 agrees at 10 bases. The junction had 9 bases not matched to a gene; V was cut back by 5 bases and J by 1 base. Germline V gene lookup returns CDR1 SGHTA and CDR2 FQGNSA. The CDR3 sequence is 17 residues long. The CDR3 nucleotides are TGTGCCAGCAGCAAAGCACTAGCGGGGATACGCACAGATACGCAGTATTTT. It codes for CASSKALAGIRTDTQYF.

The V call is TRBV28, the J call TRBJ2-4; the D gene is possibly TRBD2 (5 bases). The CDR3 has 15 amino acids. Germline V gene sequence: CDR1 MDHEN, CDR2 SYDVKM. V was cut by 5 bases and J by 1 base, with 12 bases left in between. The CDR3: CASSERTPAKNIQYF. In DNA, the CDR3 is TGTGCCAGCAGTGAACGGACTCCGGCCAAAAACATTCAGTACTTC.

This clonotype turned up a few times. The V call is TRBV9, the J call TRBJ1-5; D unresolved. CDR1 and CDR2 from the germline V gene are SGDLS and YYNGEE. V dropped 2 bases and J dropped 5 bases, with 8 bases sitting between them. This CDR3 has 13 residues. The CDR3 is CASSVSGDQPQHF. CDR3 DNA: TGTGCCAGCAGCGTGTCCGGGGATCAGCCCCAGCATTTT.

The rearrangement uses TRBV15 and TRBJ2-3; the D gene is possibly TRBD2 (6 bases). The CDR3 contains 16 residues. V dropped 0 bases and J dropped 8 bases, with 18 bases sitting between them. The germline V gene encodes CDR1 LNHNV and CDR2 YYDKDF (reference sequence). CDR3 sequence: CATSRDPGREWGTQYF. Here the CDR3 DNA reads TGTGCCACCAGCAGAGATCCGGGTCGGGAGTGGGGTACGCAGTATTTT.